The 23 T cell receptor beta chains given below trace back to one sample, sequenced in a study of cytotoxic CD8 clonotypes in ibrutinib-treated CLL. Sequencing used immunoSEQ multiplex PCR; TCRdb keeps in-frame clones, though not all of them. The sample contains 150,000 or so clones, roughly three quarters of which appear only once. The sample consisted of PBMCs, taken after 12 months of ibrutinib treatment. Receptor source: a human donor with chronic lymphocytic leukemia.

V is TRBV7-8 and J is TRBJ2-1; 14 bases map to TRBD2. V shed 5 bases and J 14 bases; nucleotides not matched to a gene: 8. Germline CDR1 is SGHVS and CDR2 is FQNEAQ. This CDR3 contains 14 residues. The CDR3 coding sequence is TGTGCCAGCAGCGAACGACTAGCGGGAGGGCCGAAGTTCTTC. This gives the protein CASSERLAGGPKFF. The complete variable domain, with remaining parts taken from reference TRBV7-8 and TRBJ2-1, reads GAGVSQSPRYKVAKRGQDVALRCDPISGHVSLFWYQQALGQGPEFLTYFQNEAQLDKSGLPSDRFFAERPEGSVSTLKIQRTQQEDSAVYLCASSERLAGGPKFFGPGTRLTVL.

The chain links TRBV19 to TRBJ2-5; a weak D match, TRBD2 (6 bases). CDR1 and CDR2 from the germline V gene are LNHDA and SQIVND (reference sequence). The V end was cut by 3 bases, the J end by 1 base, with 9 bases between. There are 14 residues in the CDR3. The CDR3 loop reads CASSIGGGQETQYF. CDR3 nucleotides: TGTGCCAGTAGTATTGGGGGAGGCCAAGAGACCCAGTACTTC.

This chain links TRBV28 with TRBJ2-1; 9 nucleotides line up with TRBD2. Unmatched junction bases numbered 9, after V lost 3 bases and J lost 0 bases. Looked up from germline, CDR1 is MDHEN and CDR2 is SYDVKM. The CDR3 runs to 18 residues. CDR3 region: CASSFVLAGLSSYNEQFF. DNA of the CDR3: TGTGCCAGCAGTTTTGTTCTAGCGGGGCTCAGCTCCTACAATGAGCAGTTCTTC. The whole variable domain, remainder taken from reference TRBV28 and TRBJ2-1, is DVKVTQSSRYLVKRTGEKVFLECVQDMDHENMFWYRQDPGLGLRLIYFSYDVKMKEKGDIPEGYSVSREKKERFSLILESASTNQTSMYLCASSFVLAGLSSYNEQFFGPGTRLTVL.

In this sample, this clone turned up a few times. The genes are TRBV7-3 and TRBJ2-1, with 8 bases identical to TRBD1. Germline V gene lookup returns CDR1 SGHTA and CDR2 FQGTGA. This CDR3 has 15 amino acids. V was pared by 5 bases and J by 9 bases, with 12 bases of the junction left unmatched. CDR3 nucleotides: TGTGCCAGCAGCCCAACGAGGACAGGGAAGGTTGAGCAGTTCTTC. Residues: CASSPTRTGKVEQFF.

The chain is built from TRBV27 and TRBJ2-7; 12 bases agree with TRBD2. This CDR3 is 16 amino acids long. Trimming took 6 bases from V and 4 from J; bases not matched to a gene: 10. Germline loops: CDR1 MNHEY, CDR2 SMNVEV (reference sequence). CDR3 region: CASSWTSGMSGYEQYF. The CDR3 nucleotides are TGTGCCAGCAGCTGGACTAGCGGGATGTCAGGATACGAGCAGTACTTC.

The chain couples TRBV5-4 to TRBJ1-3, with D possibly TRBD1 on 6 matching bases. The CDR3 runs 15 residues. Germline V gene data show CDR1 as SGHNT and CDR2 as YYREEE (reference sequence). Trimming left V 4 bases short and J 0 bases short, with 11 bases between. The CDR3 reads CASSVDRSSGNTIYF. CDR3 nucleotides: TGTGCCAGCAGCGTAGACAGGAGCTCTGGAAACACCATATATTTT.

J is TRBJ2-3 and V is TRBV10-3, with D possibly matching TRBD1 (5 bases). Trimming stripped 3 bases from V and 2 bases from J, with 9 bases between. The CDR3 loop spans 14 amino acids. The germline CDR1 and CDR2 sequences are ENHRY and SYGVKD. CDR3 in amino acids: CAISDRVDTDTQYF. The DNA for the CDR3 is TGTGCCATCAGTGACAGGGTTGACACAGATACGCAGTATTTT.

This clone showed up just once. For the CDR3, the DNA is TGTGCCAGCAGCTTAGGACAGGGATATGGCTACACCTTC. This encodes CASSLGQGYGYTF. V gene TRBV11-2 combines with J gene TRBJ1-2; TRBD1 matches at 7 bases. In germline, CDR1 is SGHAT, CDR2 FQNNGV. The CDR3 extends over 13 amino acids. Unmatched junction bases numbered 1, after V lost 1 base and J lost 5 bases.

The chain is built from TRBV19 and TRBJ1-1; perhaps TRBD1 as D (6 bases). V shed 5 bases and J shed 0 bases, with 13 bases lying between them. The CDR3 is 15 amino acids. CDR1 and CDR2 (germline): LNHDA, SQIVND (reference sequence). The CDR3 loop is CASSPLQGLNTEAFF. The CDR3 region has the DNA TGTGCCAGTAGTCCCCTTCAGGGGTTGAACACTGAAGCTTTCTTT. Using reference TRBV19 and TRBJ1-1 for the parts outside the CDR3, the full variable domain is DGGITQSPKYLFRKEGQNVTLSCEQNLNHDAMYWYRQDPGQGLRLIYYSQIVNDFQKGDIAEGYSVSREKKESFPLTVTSAQKNPTAFYLCASSPLQGLNTEAFFGQGTRLTVV.

This clone was picked up one time. The V and J genes are TRBV10-1 and TRBJ2-7; D not certain. Germline V CDR1 and CDR2: WNHNN, SYGVQD (reference sequence). There are 12 residues in the CDR3. The germline V and J ends were trimmed by 2 bases and 0 bases, with 2 bases remaining between them. The CDR3 region has the DNA TGCGCCAGCAGTGAGAGCTCCTACGAGCAGTACTTC. Its protein product is CASSESSYEQYF.

This chain connects TRBV4-3 to TRBJ2-1; 11 bases are a match to TRBD2. Germline V gene lookup returns CDR1 LGHNA and CDR2 YSLEER. There are 16 residues in the CDR3. The V and J ends lost 5 bases and 5 bases, in that order; junction bases with no gene match: 8. This CDR3 is CASSSYGTSGHNEQFF. The DNA for the CDR3 is TGCGCCAGCAGCTCCTACGGGACTAGCGGACACAATGAGCAGTTCTTC.

CDR3 loop: CSVEDTLSDTQYF. DNA of the CDR3: TGCAGCGTTGAAGATACGTTGTCAGATACGCAGTATTTT. The chain recombines TRBV29-1 with TRBJ2-3; D is undetermined. This CDR3 has 13 amino acids. Germline CDR1 SQVTM, CDR2 ANQGSEA. Trimming took 0 bases from V and 4 from J, leaving 8 bases between them.

The chain couples TRBV28 to TRBJ2-7; 8 bases are shared with TRBD2. The J segment lost 5 bases and the V segment lost 5 bases, leaving 11 bases of the junction unmatched. The CDR3 length is 15 residues. The germline gives CDR1 MDHEN, CDR2 SYDVKM. The CDR3 loop reads CASSRSGTSSHEQYF. In DNA, the CDR3 is TGTGCCAGCAGTAGATCCGGGACTAGTTCGCACGAGCAGTACTTC.

J is TRBJ2-1 and V is TRBV7-8; the match to TRBD1 covers 7 bases. The CDR3 length is 17 residues. Trimming cost V 1 base and J 1 base; bases outside gene matches: 7. CDR1 SGHVS and CDR2 FQNEAQ come from the germline V gene. Here the CDR3 DNA reads TGTGCCAGCAGCTTAGGGGGTCGGGGACAGTCCTACAATGAGCAGTTCTTC. It yields the protein CASSLGGRGQSYNEQFF.

The gene calls are TRBV11-2 and TRBJ2-1, with 11 nucleotides matching TRBD2. V lost 5 bases to trimming and J lost 6 bases; unmatched junction nucleotides: 6. Germline lookup yields CDR1 SGHAT and CDR2 FQNNGV. This CDR3 spans 15 amino acids. CDR3 DNA sequence: TGTGCCAGCAGCCTACTAGCGGGAGAGGGCAATGAGCAGTTCTTC. It specifies CASSLLAGEGNEQFF.

The chain links TRBV27 to TRBJ1-5, with D unresolved. Germline CDR1 and CDR2: MNHEY and SMNVEV (reference sequence). This CDR3 region has 13 residues. Between the trimmed V and J ends, which lost 1 base and 6 bases, there was a span of 7 bases. CDR3 bases: TGTGCCAGCAGTTTATGGGGTCCTCAGCCCCAGCATTTT. The encoded protein is CASSLWGPQPQHF.

This chain connects TRBV11-2 to TRBJ1-1; D possibly corresponds to TRBD1 (6 bases). Germline-derived CDR1 and CDR2 are SGHAT and FQNNGV. The V gene lost 2 bases and the J gene lost 5 bases, with 12 bases spanning the gap. This CDR3 has 14 residues. The DNA of the CDR3 is TGTGCCAGCAGCTTACAGGGGAGAGGGACTGAAGCTTTCTTT. Protein product: CASSLQGRGTEAFF.

This chain uses TRBV7-8 with TRBJ1-5; TRBD1 aligns across 8 bases. This CDR3 has 16 amino acids. After removal of 5 bases from V and 1 base from J, the junction contained 7 bases not matched to a gene. Germline CDR1 and CDR2: SGHVS and FQNEAQ. The CDR3 protein is CASSKDRGESNQPQHF. Written as DNA, the CDR3 is TGTGCCAGCAGCAAAGACAGGGGTGAGAGCAATCAGCCCCAGCATTTT.

The CDR3 bases are TGTGCCAGCAGTCAGACTAGCGGGAGTTACGAGCAGTACTTC. It encodes CASSQTSGSYEQYF. The chain joins TRBV28 to TRBJ2-7; 12 bases align to TRBD2. This CDR3 is built from 14 residues. Germline V gene sequence: CDR1 MDHEN, CDR2 SYDVKM. V trimming: 5 bases; J trimming: 4 bases; junction bases outside the gene matches: 3.

With respect to this clone: Other DNA sequences within the sample encode an identical CDR3. The chain joins TRBV18 to TRBJ1-2; possible D gene TRBD1, 5 bases. There are 13 residues in the CDR3. Germline assignment: CDR1 KGHSH and CDR2 LQKENI. V was cut by 5 bases and J by 4 bases, with 11 bases left in between. DNA of the CDR3: TGTGCCAGCTCAGCCGGGACCGCCTATGGCTACACCTTC. It is translated as CASSAGTAYGYTF.

The rearrangement joins TRBV9 to TRBJ2-3; the D is unclear. Germline assignment: CDR1 SGDLS and CDR2 YYNGEE. The germline V and J ends were trimmed by 2 bases and 6 bases, with 13 bases remaining between them. CDR3 length equals 14 residues. The CDR3 sequence: CASSVSRAKDTQYF. As DNA, the CDR3 is TGTGCCAGCAGCGTGTCTCGAGCGAAGGATACGCAGTATTTT.

This sequence joins TRBV5-4 and TRBJ2-2; no definite D call. Germline-derived CDR1 and CDR2 are SGHNT and YYREEE (reference sequence). The CDR3 has 13 residues. V was trimmed by 0 bases and J by 6 bases, leaving 6 bases between them. The CDR3 region is CASSLATSGELFF. The CDR3 nucleotides read TGTGCCAGCAGCTTGGCAACGTCCGGGGAGCTGTTTTTT. The full variable domain, rest sourced from reference TRBV5-4 and TRBJ2-2, is ETGVTQSPTHLIKTRGQQVTLRCSSQSGHNTVSWYQQALGQGPQFIFQYYREEENGRGNFPPRFSGLQFPNYSSELNVNALELDDSALYLCASSLATSGELFFGEGSRLTVL.

V usage is TRBV5-1 and J usage is TRBJ2-3; possible D gene TRBD2, 6 bases. Trimming shortened V by 3 bases and J by 2 bases, and 19 bases separated the two germline ends. In germline, CDR1 is SGHRS, CDR2 YFSETQ. This CDR3 has 17 residues. CDR3 nucleotide sequence: TGCGCCAGCAGCTCAACCGGAGGGGCTCGGACCACAGATACGCAGTATTTT. Translation: CASSSTGGARTTDTQYF.